One sample yielded the 30 T cell receptor beta chains listed below, sequenced in a study of T cell responses to AZD1222 COVID-19 vaccine. Data came from immunoSEQ multiplex PCR; TCRdb stores just in-frame clones and leaves some out. Seen here are some 120,000 clones, approximately 83% observed once, and the top ten hold approximately 4%. The specimen comprised peripheral blood, sampled on day 0 of MenACWY control vaccination. These receptors originate from an adult in good health.

This chain links TRBV5-1 with TRBJ2-2; 8 nucleotides align to TRBD1. V gave up 4 bases and J gave up 1 base; unmatched junction bases: 6. The CDR3 is 16 residues long. Germline V gene lookup returns CDR1 SGHRS and CDR2 YFSETQ. DNA for the CDR3: TGCGCCAGCAGCGTAACGACAGGGGTGAACACCGGGGAGCTGTTTTTT. Translation: CASSVTTGVNTGELFF. Full variable domain (outside the CDR3, taken from reference TRBV5-1 and TRBJ2-2): KAGVTQTPRYLIKTRGQQVTLSCSPISGHRSVSWYQQTPGQGLQFLFEYFSETQRNKGNFPGRFSGRQFSNSRSEMNVSTLELGDSALYLCASSVTTGVNTGELFFGEGSRLTVL.

This chain connects TRBV7-3 to TRBJ1-4; 9 positions agree with TRBD1. V was pared by 7 bases and J by 13 bases, with 4 bases of the junction left unmatched. Germline V gives CDR1 SGHTA, CDR2 FQGTGA. There are 11 residues in the CDR3. CDR3 sequence (DNA): TGTGCCAGCAACAGGGGGCGCCCACTGTTTTTT. Its translation: CASNRGRPLFF.

V usage is TRBV18 and J usage is TRBJ1-3, with a possible D match to TRBD1 (5 bases). Trimming took 3 bases from V and 0 from J, leaving 15 bases between them. Germline V lookup: CDR1 KGHSH, CDR2 LQKENI. The length of the CDR3 is 17 residues. In DNA form, the CDR3 reads TGTGCCAGCTCACCCTCGCGGGGGGACGCCTCTGGAAACACCATATATTTT. Amino acids: CASSPSRGDASGNTIYF.

The chain joins TRBV19 to TRBJ2-2; tentatively, D is TRBD2 (7 bases). Germline CDR1 and CDR2: LNHDA and SQIVND (reference sequence). The length of the CDR3 is 14 residues. Trimming removed 9 bases at V and 6 bases at J, with 17 bases between. In DNA form, the CDR3 reads TGTGCCAGCCAGTTCAGGGAGGGGGCCGGGGAGCTGTTTTTT. Protein sequence: CASQFREGAGELFF. Variable domain in full (rest from reference TRBV19 and TRBJ2-2): DGGITQSPKYLFRKEGQNVTLSCEQNLNHDAMYWYRQDPGQGLRLIYYSQIVNDFQKGDIAEGYSVSREKKESFPLTVTSAQKNPTAFYLCASQFREGAGELFFGEGSRLTVL.

The genes are TRBV24-1 and TRBJ1-1; D ambiguous. This CDR3 has 13 residues. Deletions cut 7 bases from V and 3 bases from J, with 11 bases between. CDR1 KGHDR and CDR2 SFDVKD come from the germline V gene. CDR3 sequence: CATRRGAYTEAFF. CDR3 sequence (DNA): TGTGCCACCAGGCGAGGAGCGTACACTGAAGCTTTCTTT.

The chain joins TRBV19 to TRBJ2-1; D not resolved. V was clipped by 7 bases and J by 2 bases, with 12 bases between them. Germline V gene sequence: CDR1 LNHDA, CDR2 SQIVND (reference sequence). CDR3 length: 14 residues. This CDR3 is CASMTSLTYNEQFF. The CDR3 DNA reads as TGTGCCAGTATGACGAGCCTTACCTACAATGAGCAGTTCTTC.

The V and J genes are TRBV11-2 and TRBJ1-3; D not certain. Germline V CDR1 and CDR2: SGHAT, FQNNGV. The CDR3 has 14 amino acids. The V end lost 4 bases, the J end lost 2 bases, and 9 bases lay between the germline ends. The CDR3 loop reads CASSSWQPGNTIYF. The CDR3 nucleotides read TGTGCCAGCAGCTCCTGGCAGCCTGGAAACACCATATATTTT.

The CDR3 sequence is CASNRDRGSEAFF. In DNA form, the CDR3 reads TGTGCCAGTAACCGGGACAGGGGCTCTGAAGCTTTCTTT. The gene calls are TRBV19 and TRBJ1-1; 10 bases align to TRBD1. The germline V gene has CDR1 LNHDA and CDR2 SQIVND (reference sequence). V shed 7 bases, J shed 6 bases, and the junction held 5 bases outside the gene matches. CDR3 length equals 13 residues.

About this clone: Sequence at one end of the junction differs from germline and may be a read error. This chain links TRBV28 with TRBJ1-2; 12 positions agree with TRBD1. This CDR3 contains 11 residues. Germline assignment: CDR1 MDHEN and CDR2 SYDVKM. CDR3 sequence (DNA): TGTGCCAGCAGCGGGACAGGGGGCTGGGCCTTC. Protein sequence: CASSGTGGWAF.

The chain recombines TRBV7-2 with TRBJ1-2; the match to TRBD1 covers 10 bases. V was pared by 5 bases and J by 8 bases, with 14 bases of the junction left unmatched. Germline V gives CDR1 SGHTA, CDR2 FQGNSA. CDR3 length equals 16 residues. For the CDR3, the DNA is TGTGCCAGCAGCCCGGGACAGGGGTCTCCCAAAGGAGGCTACACCTTC. Its translation is CASSPGQGSPKGGYTF.

The J gene is TRBJ1-4, the V gene TRBV5-6; a possible D gene is TRBD1 (5 bases). The V end was cut by 4 bases, the J end by 6 bases, with 10 bases between. The germline V gene encodes CDR1 SGHDT and CDR2 YYEEEE. CDR3 length equals 13 residues. The CDR3: CASSPGGYEKLFF. CDR3 nucleotides: TGTGCCAGCAGCCCCGGGGGATATGAAAAACTGTTTTTT.

The chain uses TRBV4-3 and TRBJ2-2; D not certain. CDR3 length: 18 amino acids. V was shortened by 0 bases and J by 0 bases, with 14 bases between the two germline ends. Germline V lookup: CDR1 LGHNA, CDR2 YSLEER. This CDR3 is CASSQDLPASANTGELFF. The CDR3, as DNA: TGCGCCAGCAGCCAAGATCTCCCCGCGTCAGCGAACACCGGGGAGCTGTTTTTT.

The chain recombines TRBV6-1 with TRBJ1-2; D is ambiguous. The CDR3 covers 12 residues. Trimming stripped 5 bases from V and 8 bases from J, with 12 bases between. The germline gives CDR1 MNHNS, CDR2 SASEGT. The chain's CDR3 is CASSSRDSGYTF. DNA of the CDR3: TGTGCCAGCAGTAGTAGGGATAGCGGCTACACCTTC.

This clone was counted between two and nine times. This rearrangement joins TRBV2 to TRBJ2-5, with 10 bases that match TRBD1. The V segment lost 4 bases and the J segment 5 bases; nucleotides outside the gene matches: 10. The germline CDR1 and CDR2 sequences are SNHLY and FYNNEI. The CDR3 consists of 16 residues. For the CDR3, the DNA is TGTGCCAGCAGTGGACCCGAGACAGGGGGCGCGGAGACCCAGTACTTC. The encoded protein is CASSGPETGGAETQYF.

The rearrangement joins TRBV4-1 to TRBJ2-1, with 11 bases fitting TRBD1. V was pared by 2 bases and J by 7 bases, with 10 bases of the junction left unmatched. The CDR3 totals 17 residues. CDR1 and CDR2 from the germline V gene are MGHRA and YSYEKL. This chain's CDR3 is CASSQPTRGDRGNEQFF. The CDR3 DNA is TGCGCCAGCAGCCAACCTACTCGGGGGGACAGGGGGAATGAGCAGTTCTTC.

In its sample, this clone was seen once. The rearrangement joins TRBV19 to TRBJ1-5, with 9 bases matching TRBD1. CDR1 LNHDA and CDR2 SQIVND come from the germline V gene (reference sequence). CDR3 size: 16 residues. V lost 7 bases and J lost 3; bases outside the gene matches: 10. This CDR3 is CASNTGTGRPNQPQHF. CDR3 in DNA: TGTGCCAGTAATACGGGGACAGGGAGGCCCAATCAGCCCCAGCATTTT.

There are a few counts of this clone. The chain links TRBV18 to TRBJ2-2, with D tentatively TRBD1 (5 bases). Germline V gene data show CDR1 as KGHSH and CDR2 as LQKENI. The CDR3 runs 15 residues. The V gene lost 1 base and the J gene lost 4 bases, with 10 bases spanning the gap. Written as DNA, the CDR3 is TGTGCCAGCTCACCACAGGATGACAGCACCGGGGAGCTGTTTTTT. Translating gives CASSPQDDSTGELFF.

V usage is TRBV28 and J usage is TRBJ2-5, with TRBD2 identical over 7 bases. V shed 6 bases, J shed 5 bases, and the junction held 12 bases outside the gene matches. CDR1 MDHEN and CDR2 SYDVKM come from the germline V gene. The CDR3 length is 15 residues. CDR3 region: CASSLGLVTAETQYF. In DNA form, the CDR3 reads TGTGCCAGCAGCTTAGGACTAGTGACAGCGGAGACCCAGTACTTC.

This clone is a singleton in its sample. The chain recombines TRBV7-2 with TRBJ2-5; TRBD2 aligns across 10 bases. V lost 2 bases to trimming and J lost 3 bases; unmatched junction nucleotides: 9. The CDR3 totals 17 residues. CDR1 SGHTA and CDR2 FQGNSA come from the germline V gene. The CDR3 reads CASSLPIHLAGEETQYF. The CDR3 DNA reads as TGTGCCAGCAGCTTACCGATCCACCTAGCGGGGGAAGAGACCCAGTACTTC.

This clone was seen more than once but under ten times. J is TRBJ2-7 and V is TRBV6-2 or TRBV6-3; the D gene could be TRBD1 or TRBD2 (6 bases each). CDR1 is MNHEY, CDR2 SVGEGT, per germline. Trimming removed 1 base at V and 2 bases at J, with 9 bases between. The CDR3 sequence is 14 residues long. CDR3 residues: CASSYFRGPYEQYF. The DNA for the CDR3 is TGTGCCAGCAGTTACTTCCGGGGGCCCTACGAGCAGTACTTC.

The chain is built from TRBV5-4 and TRBJ1-1; D is unclear. CDR1 and CDR2 (germline): SGHNT, YYREEE (reference sequence). V was trimmed by 3 bases and J by 3 bases, leaving 12 bases between them. This CDR3 is 14 amino acids long. CDR3 coding DNA: TGTGCCAGCAGCTGGAAGACTTGGGACACTGAAGCTTTCTTT. Its protein product is CASSWKTWDTEAFF.

The rearrangement joins TRBV7-2 to TRBJ2-6; D remains ambiguous. V was shortened by 5 bases and J by 16 bases, with 6 bases between the two germline ends. Looked up from germline, CDR1 is SGHTA and CDR2 is FQGNSA. This CDR3 has 9 amino acids. In DNA, the CDR3 is TGTGCCAGCAGCCCGCATCTGACTTTC. Amino acid sequence: CASSPHLTF.

This clone was observed a few times. V and J are TRBV12-3 or TRBV12-4 and TRBJ1-4; weak D call: TRBD1 (6 bases). V was clipped by 3 bases and J by 12 bases, with 8 bases between them. The CDR3 is made up of 11 amino acids. The CDR3 bases are TGTGCCAGCAGTTTGAGGGGGGAACTGTTTTTT. It codes for CASSLRGELFF.

V usage is TRBV27 and J usage is TRBJ1-5; 11 nucleotides match TRBD1. This CDR3 has 16 residues. V lost 1 base, J lost 6 bases, and 5 bases stayed unmatched. Per the germline V gene, CDR1 is MNHEY and CDR2 is SMNVEV (reference sequence). This CDR3 is CASSLYGTGGGQPQHF. The CDR3 region has the DNA TGTGCCAGCAGTTTATATGGGACAGGGGGTGGTCAGCCCCAGCATTTT.

V and J are TRBV28 and TRBJ2-2; D unclear. Trimming removed 5 bases from V and 6 bases from J, with 13 bases in between. This CDR3 spans 14 amino acids. The germline gives CDR1 MDHEN, CDR2 SYDVKM. CDR3 region: CASSRGIRSGELFF. The DNA for the CDR3 is TGTGCCAGCAGTCGTGGGATTAGGTCCGGGGAGCTGTTTTTT. Filled out from reference TRBV28 and TRBJ2-2, the complete variable domain reads DVKVTQSSRYLVKRTGEKVFLECVQDMDHENMFWYRQDPGLGLRLIYFSYDVKMKEKGDIPEGYSVSREKKERFSLILESASTNQTSMYLCASSRGIRSGELFFGEGSRLTVL.

This clone appeared once. This chain uses TRBV2 with TRBJ1-1, with 7 bases aligning to TRBD1. Unmatched junction bases numbered 3, after V lost 7 bases and J lost 1 base. This CDR3 has 13 residues. CDR1 SNHLY and CDR2 FYNNEI come from the germline V gene. The CDR3 bases are TGTGCCAGCATCCCAGGGGGGAACACTGAAGCTTTCTTT. Protein product: CASIPGGNTEAFF.

V is TRBV19 and J is TRBJ1-2; 8 bases are a match to TRBD1. J was trimmed by 13 bases and V by 8 bases; bases with no gene match: 9. Germline assignment: CDR1 LNHDA and CDR2 SQIVND (reference sequence). This CDR3 has 11 residues. The CDR3 protein is CASGLNRGGTF. Written as DNA, the CDR3 is TGTGCCAGTGGACTCAACAGGGGGGGCACCTTC.

This sequence joins TRBV30 and TRBJ2-7, with D unresolved. V was pared by 1 base and J by 3 bases, with 13 bases between. Germline values: CDR1 GTSNPN, CDR2 SVGIG (reference sequence). This CDR3 spans 14 amino acids. Written as DNA, the CDR3 is TGTGCCTGGAGTGCGGGCAGACTCTACTACGAGCAGTACTTC. Amino acids: CAWSAGRLYYEQYF.

V usage is TRBV7-9 and J usage is TRBJ1-2; 11 bases line up with TRBD1. This CDR3 spans 17 amino acids. Germline CDR1 reads SEHNR; CDR2 reads FQNEAQ (reference sequence). The V and J ends lost 3 bases and 8 bases, in that order; junction bases with no gene match: 14. CDR3 sequence: CASSFGTGGRLLGGYTF. The CDR3 DNA sequence: TGTGCCAGCAGCTTCGGGACAGGGGGTCGGTTGCTAGGAGGCTACACCTTC.

In its sample, this clone was seen once. The V call is TRBV7-6, the J call TRBJ2-5, with D perhaps matching TRBD2 (6 bases). CDR1 is SGHVS and CDR2 is FNYEAQ in the germline V gene. V dropped 5 bases and J dropped 5 bases, with 21 bases sitting between them. CDR3 size: 16 residues. The CDR3 DNA sequence: TGTGCCAGCAGCGAAAACTACGGGACTCTCGTTGAGACCCAGTACTTC. Its translation is CASSENYGTLVETQYF.